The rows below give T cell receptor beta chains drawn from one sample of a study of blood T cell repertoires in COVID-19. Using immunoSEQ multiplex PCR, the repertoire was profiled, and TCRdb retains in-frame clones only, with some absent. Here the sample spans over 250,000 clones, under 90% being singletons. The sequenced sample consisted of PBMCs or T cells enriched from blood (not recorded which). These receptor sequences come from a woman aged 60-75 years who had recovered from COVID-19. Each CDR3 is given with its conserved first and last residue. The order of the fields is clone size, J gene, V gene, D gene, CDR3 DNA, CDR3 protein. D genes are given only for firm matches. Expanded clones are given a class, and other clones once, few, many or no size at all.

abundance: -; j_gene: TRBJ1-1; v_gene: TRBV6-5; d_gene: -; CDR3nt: TGTGCCAGCAGGAGGGGACTGATCTCTGAAGCTTTCTTT; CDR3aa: CASRRGLISEAFF
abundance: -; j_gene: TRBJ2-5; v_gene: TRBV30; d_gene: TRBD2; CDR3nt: TGTGCCTGGAGCTGGCTAGCGGGAGCGGAAGAGACCCAGTACTTC; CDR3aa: CAWSWLAGAEETQYF
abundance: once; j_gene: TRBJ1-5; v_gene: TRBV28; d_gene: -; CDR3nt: TGTGCCAGCAGTCCAGGACCGCGGGGGCAGCCCCAGCATTTT; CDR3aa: CASSPGPRGQPQHF
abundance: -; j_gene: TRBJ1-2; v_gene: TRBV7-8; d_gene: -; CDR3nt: TGTGCCAGCAGCCTAAACTTCTATGGCTACACCTTC; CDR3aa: CASSLNFYGYTF
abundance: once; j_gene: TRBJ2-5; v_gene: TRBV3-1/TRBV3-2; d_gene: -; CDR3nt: TGTGCCAGCAGCAGATCCGGGTTCCAAGAGACCCAGTACTTC; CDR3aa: CASSRSGFQETQYF
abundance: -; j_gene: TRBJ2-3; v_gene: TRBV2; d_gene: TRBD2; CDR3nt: TGTGCCAGCAACCAACTAGCGGGACAAGGTACGCAGTATTTT; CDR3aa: CASNQLAGQGTQYF
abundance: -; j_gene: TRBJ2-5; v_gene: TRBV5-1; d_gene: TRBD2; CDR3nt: TGCGCCAGCAGCCCGGACGCGGGGGGAAGCGTGGAGACCCAGTACTTC; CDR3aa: CASSPDAGGSVETQYF
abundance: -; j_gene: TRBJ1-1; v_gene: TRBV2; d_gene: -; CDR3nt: TGTGCCAGCAGTGAGTTAGGCAGTCGGGGCACTGAAGCTTTCTTT; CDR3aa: CASSELGSRGTEAFF
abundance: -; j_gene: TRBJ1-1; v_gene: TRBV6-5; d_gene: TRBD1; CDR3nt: TGTGCCAGCAGCGCAACCCCACAGGGGTTCACTGAAGCTTTCTTT; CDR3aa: CASSATPQGFTEAFF
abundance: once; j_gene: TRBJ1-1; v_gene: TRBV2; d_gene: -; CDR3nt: TGTGCCAGCACCGCCGAGGTTTTGGGTTCCACTGAAGCTTTCTTT; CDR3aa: CASTAEVLGSTEAFF
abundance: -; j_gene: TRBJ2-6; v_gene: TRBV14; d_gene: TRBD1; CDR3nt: TGTGCCAGCAGCCAAGATCGCTCCCCTGGACAGGGTCCGTGGGGGGCCAACGTCCTGACTTTC; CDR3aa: CASSQDRSPGQGPWGANVLTF
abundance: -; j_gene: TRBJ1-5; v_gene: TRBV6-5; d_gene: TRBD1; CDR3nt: TGTGCCGGCGGACAGGTTAGCAATCAGCCCCAGCATTTT; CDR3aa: CAGGQVSNQPQHF
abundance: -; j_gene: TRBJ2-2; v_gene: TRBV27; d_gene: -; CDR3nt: TGTGCCAGCAGTTTAGGGTGGGGGGGCGTCGCCGGGGAGCTGTTTTTT; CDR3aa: CASSLGWGGVAGELFF
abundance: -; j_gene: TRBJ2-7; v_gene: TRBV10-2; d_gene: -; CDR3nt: TGCGCCAGCCGTTCGGGGCGACAGGTTAGCTACGAGCAGTACTTC; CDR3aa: CASRSGRQVSYEQYF
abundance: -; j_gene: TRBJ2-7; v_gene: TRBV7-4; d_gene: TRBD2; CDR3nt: TGTGCCAGCAGCTCGAGACTAGCGGTATACGAGCAGTACTTC; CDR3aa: CASSSRLAVYEQYF
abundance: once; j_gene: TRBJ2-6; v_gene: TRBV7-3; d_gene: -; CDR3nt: TGTGCCAGCAGCTTAATACAGTCTGGGGCCAACGTCCTGACTTTC; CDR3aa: CASSLIQSGANVLTF
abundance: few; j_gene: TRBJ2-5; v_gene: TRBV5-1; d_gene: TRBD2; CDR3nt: TGCGCCAGCAGCTTGGTGCTAGCGGTAGAGACCCAGTACTTC; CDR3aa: CASSLVLAVETQYF
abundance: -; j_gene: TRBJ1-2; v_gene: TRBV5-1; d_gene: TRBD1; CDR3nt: TGCGCCAGCAGCCCCGGGACAGTGTATGGCTACACCTTC; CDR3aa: CASSPGTVYGYTF
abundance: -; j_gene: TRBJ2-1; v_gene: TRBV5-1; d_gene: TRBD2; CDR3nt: TGCGCCAGCAGAGGACTAGCCCGGCGGGAGCAGTTCTTC; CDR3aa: CASRGLARREQFF
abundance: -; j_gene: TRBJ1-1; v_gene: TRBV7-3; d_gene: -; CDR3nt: TGTGCCAGCAGCTTAGTAGGAGGTGAAGCTTTCTTT; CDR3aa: CASSLVGGEAFF
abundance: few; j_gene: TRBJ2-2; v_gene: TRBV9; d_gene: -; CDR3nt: TGTGCCAGCACCGGGGGCGGGAGCGGTACCGGGGAGCTGTTTTTT; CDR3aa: CASTGGGSGTGELFF
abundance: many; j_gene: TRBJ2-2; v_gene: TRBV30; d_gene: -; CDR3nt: TGTGCCTGTGAAGATGGGGACATATACACCGGGGAGCTGTTTTTT; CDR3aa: CACEDGDIYTGELFF
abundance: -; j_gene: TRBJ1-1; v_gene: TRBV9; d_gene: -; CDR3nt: TGTGCCAGCAGCGTCGGGGAGAACACTGAAGCTTTCTTT; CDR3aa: CASSVGENTEAFF
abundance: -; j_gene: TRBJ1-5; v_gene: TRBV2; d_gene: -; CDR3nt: TGTGCCAGCAGTTTTACAGGCGGTAGCCAGCCCCAGCATTTT; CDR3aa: CASSFTGGSQPQHF
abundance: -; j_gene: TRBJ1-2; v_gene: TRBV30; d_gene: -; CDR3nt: TGTGCCTGGGGGGAGGGCTATGGTGGCTACACCTTC; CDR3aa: CAWGEGYGGYTF
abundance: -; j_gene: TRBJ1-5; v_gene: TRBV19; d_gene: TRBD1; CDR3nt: TGTGCCAGTAGTCTAAGGACAGGGGGTCAGCCCCAGCATTTT; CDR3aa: CASSLRTGGQPQHF
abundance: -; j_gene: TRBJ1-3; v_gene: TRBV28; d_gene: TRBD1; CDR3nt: TGTGCCAGCAGGAACTCGATTGGGACAGGGGGTACCACCATATATTTT; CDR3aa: CASRNSIGTGGTTIYF
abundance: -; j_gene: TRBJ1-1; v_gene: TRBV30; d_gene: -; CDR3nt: TGTGCCTGGAGAACTCAGGGGACCACTGAAGCTTTCTTT; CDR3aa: CAWRTQGTTEAFF
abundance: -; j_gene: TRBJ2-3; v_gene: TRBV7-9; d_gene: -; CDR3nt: TGTGCCTCGCAGGGGACAGATACGCAGTATTTT; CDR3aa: CASQGTDTQYF
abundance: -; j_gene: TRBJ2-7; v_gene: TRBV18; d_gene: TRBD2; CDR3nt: TGTGCCAGCTCACCGGCGGGAGGGCTTTTCGAGCAGTACTTC; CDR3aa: CASSPAGGLFEQYF
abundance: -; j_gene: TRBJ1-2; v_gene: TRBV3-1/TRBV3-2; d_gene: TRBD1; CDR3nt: TGTGCCAGCAGCCAAGCCGACAGGGAGGGCTACACCTTC; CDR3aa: CASSQADREGYTF
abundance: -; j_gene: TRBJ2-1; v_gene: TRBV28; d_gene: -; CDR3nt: TGTGCCAGCAGTTCCCCAGCGGACTGGCGCGGGCGGTACAATGAGCAGTTCTTC; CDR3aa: CASSSPADWRGRYNEQFF
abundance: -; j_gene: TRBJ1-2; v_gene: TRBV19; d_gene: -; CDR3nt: TGTGCCAGTAGTATAGTGGCGGCGAAGTATGGCTACACCTTC; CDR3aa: CASSIVAAKYGYTF
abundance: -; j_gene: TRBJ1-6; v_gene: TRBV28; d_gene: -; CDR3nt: TGTGCCAGCAGTTTATGGGGCAGAAATTCACCCCTCCACTTT; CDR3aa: CASSLWGRNSPLHF
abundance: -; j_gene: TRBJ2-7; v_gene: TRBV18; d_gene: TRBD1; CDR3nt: TGTGCCAGCTCAACCCGACAGGGGGACTACGAGCAGTACTTC; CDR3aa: CASSTRQGDYEQYF
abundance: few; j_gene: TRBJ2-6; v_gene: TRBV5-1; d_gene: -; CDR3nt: TGCGCCAGCAGCGTGACAGCTGGGGCCAACGTCCTGACTTTC; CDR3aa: CASSVTAGANVLTF
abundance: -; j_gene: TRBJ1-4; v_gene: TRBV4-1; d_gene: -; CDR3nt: TGCGCCAGCAGCCAAGATGTGGTCGGGCGGGGGGGGAATGAAAAACTGTTTTTT; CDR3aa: CASSQDVVGRGGNEKLFF
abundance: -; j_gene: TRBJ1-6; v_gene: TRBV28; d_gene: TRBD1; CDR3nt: TGTGCCAGCGGACCGGGACAGGGGTCACCCCTCCACTTT; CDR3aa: CASGPGQGSPLHF
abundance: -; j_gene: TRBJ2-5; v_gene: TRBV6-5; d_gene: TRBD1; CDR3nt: TGTGCCAGCAGGGGACAGGGTTCTCAGTACTTC; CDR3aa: CASRGQGSQYF
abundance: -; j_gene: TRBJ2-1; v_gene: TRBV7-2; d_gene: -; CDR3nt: TGTGCCAGCAGCTTGAGCGGAAATTCCTACAATGAGCAGTTCTTC; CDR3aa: CASSLSGNSYNEQFF
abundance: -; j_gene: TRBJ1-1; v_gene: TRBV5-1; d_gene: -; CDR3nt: TGCGCCAGCAGCTTTGTAGGCGGGATCGCTGAAGCTTTCTTT; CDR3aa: CASSFVGGIAEAFF
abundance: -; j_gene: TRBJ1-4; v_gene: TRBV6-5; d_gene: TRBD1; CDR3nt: TGTGCCAGCAGTCGCACAGGGGGCGTCGGTGAAAAACTGTTTTTT; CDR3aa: CASSRTGGVGEKLFF
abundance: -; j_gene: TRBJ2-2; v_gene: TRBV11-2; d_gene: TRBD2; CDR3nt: TGTGCCAGCAGCTTGATGGCGGGAGTGGGCACCGGGGAGCTGTTTTTT; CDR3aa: CASSLMAGVGTGELFF
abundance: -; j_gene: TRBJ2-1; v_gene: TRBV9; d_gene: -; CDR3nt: TGTGCCAGCAGCGCTGTTAATAGTCACAATGAGCAGTTCTTC; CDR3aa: CASSAVNSHNEQFF
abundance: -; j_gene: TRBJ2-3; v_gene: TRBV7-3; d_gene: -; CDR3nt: TGTGCCAGCAGCAAAGGTACGGGGGATACGCAGTATTTT; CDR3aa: CASSKGTGDTQYF
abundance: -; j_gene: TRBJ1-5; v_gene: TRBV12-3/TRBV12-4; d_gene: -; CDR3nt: TGTGCCAGCTGGCCCAGGCAGCCCCAGCATTTT; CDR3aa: CASWPRQPQHF
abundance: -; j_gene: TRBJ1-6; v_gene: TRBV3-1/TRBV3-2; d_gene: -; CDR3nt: TGTGCCAGCAGCGTGGGAGGGGCCTATAATTCACCCCTCCACTTT; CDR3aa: CASSVGGAYNSPLHF
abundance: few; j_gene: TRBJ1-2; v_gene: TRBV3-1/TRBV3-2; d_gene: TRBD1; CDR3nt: TGTGCCAGCAGCCTGGGACAGAACTATGGCTACACCTTC; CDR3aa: CASSLGQNYGYTF
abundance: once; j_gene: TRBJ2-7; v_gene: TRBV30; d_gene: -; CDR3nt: TGTGCCTGGATGGGGCCTTCTTCTTCCTACGAGCAGTACTTC; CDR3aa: CAWMGPSSSYEQYF
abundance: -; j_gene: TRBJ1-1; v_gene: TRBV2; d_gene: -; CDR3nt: TGTGCCAGCAGTGAGGAAGGAGGGTACACTGAAGCTTTCTTT; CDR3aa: CASSEEGGYTEAFF
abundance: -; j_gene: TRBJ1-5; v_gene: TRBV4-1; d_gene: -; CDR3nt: TGCGCCAGCAGCCAAGCCCTCCAGGGCCGCGGTCAGCCCCAGCATTTT; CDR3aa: CASSQALQGRGQPQHF
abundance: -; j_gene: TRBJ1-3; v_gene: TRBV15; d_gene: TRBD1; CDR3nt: TGTGCCACCAGGAGGGGACAGGGTCTTGGAAACACCATATATTTT; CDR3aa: CATRRGQGLGNTIYF
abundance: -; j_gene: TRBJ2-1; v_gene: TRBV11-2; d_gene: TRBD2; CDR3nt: TGTGCCAGCAGCCTGACTAGCATGAATGAGCAGTTCTTC; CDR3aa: CASSLTSMNEQFF
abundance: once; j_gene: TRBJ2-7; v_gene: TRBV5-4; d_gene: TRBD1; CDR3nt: TGTGCCAGCAGCTTGGAGGGTGGGGGACAGGTTCGCTACGAGCAGTACTTC; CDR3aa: CASSLEGGGQVRYEQYF